Below, 14 T cell receptor beta chains from the same sample are listed, as sequenced in a study of blood T cell repertoires in COVID-19. Sequencing used immunoSEQ multiplex PCR; TCRdb keeps in-frame clones, though not all of them. The sample yields fewer than 500,000 clones, roughly 90% seen once. Material for sequencing was peripheral blood. The receptor source for this set is a man between 18 and 29 years old with COVID-19, enrolled during active disease.

J is TRBJ2-5 and V is TRBV24-1; D gene uncertain. Per the germline V gene, CDR1 is KGHDR and CDR2 is SFDVKD. V was clipped by 3 bases and J by 5 bases, with 9 bases between them. This CDR3 is built from 13 residues. The DNA for the CDR3 is TGTGCCACCAGTGATCCCTCCTTTGAGACCCAGTACTTC. Translation gives CATSDPSFETQYF.

A note on this clone: The sample holds other DNA sequences that translate to the same CDR3. The chain is built from TRBV2 and TRBJ2-7; no definite D call. Germline loops: CDR1 SNHLY, CDR2 FYNNEI. This CDR3 comprises 11 residues. Trimming took off 4 bases at V and 4 bases at J, with 5 bases between the two ends. CDR3 protein: CASSVSYEQYF. The CDR3 nucleotides are TGTGCCAGCAGTGTATCTTACGAGCAGTACTTC.

V gene TRBV2 combines with J gene TRBJ1-5, with D uncertain. The CDR3 totals 13 residues. V lost 2 bases, J lost 5 bases, and 7 bases lay in between. Germline values: CDR1 SNHLY, CDR2 FYNNEI. The CDR3 region has the DNA TGTGCCAGCAGTGAAAAGCGGGATCAGCCCCAGCATTTT. Residues: CASSEKRDQPQHF.

There are a few counts of this clone. The chain joins TRBV5-4 to TRBJ1-1, with 8 bases identical to TRBD1. The CDR3 loop spans 14 amino acids. Germline-derived CDR1 and CDR2 are SGHNT and YYREEE (reference sequence). Trimming at V came to 1 base and at J to 3 bases, leaving 2 bases not matched to a gene. In nucleotides, the CDR3 is TGTGCCAGCAGCTTGACAGGGGGTTACACTGAAGCTTTCTTT. Its translation is CASSLTGGYTEAFF. Full variable domain (remainder filled in from reference TRBV5-4 and TRBJ1-1): ETGVTQSPTHLIKTRGQQVTLRCSSQSGHNTVSWYQQALGQGPQFIFQYYREEENGRGNFPPRFSGLQFPNYSSELNVNALELDDSALYLCASSLTGGYTEAFFGQGTRLTVV.

The chain employs TRBV6-1 and TRBJ2-7; D not certain. The germline gives CDR1 MNHNS, CDR2 SASEGT. This CDR3 region has 13 residues. Trimming took 2 bases from V and 3 from J, leaving 8 bases between them. The CDR3 sequence: CASSENPGYEQYF. Written as DNA, the CDR3 is TGTGCCAGCAGTGAAAATCCGGGCTACGAGCAGTACTTC.

The chain is built from TRBV4-1 and TRBJ2-5, with D uncertain. The germline gives CDR1 MGHRA, CDR2 YSYEKL. CDR3 length: 13 amino acids. Trimming stripped 1 base from V and 1 base from J, with 4 bases between. This CDR3 is CASSQGPQETQYF. CDR3 DNA sequence: TGCGCCAGCAGCCAAGGGCCCCAAGAGACCCAGTACTTC.

This chain uses TRBV3-1 (or the pseudogene TRBV3-2) with TRBJ2-7; 9 bases fit TRBD2. This CDR3 contains 16 residues. V shed 0 bases and J 3 bases; nucleotides not matched to a gene: 6. Germline CDR1 is LGHDT and CDR2 is YNNKEL (reference sequence). The CDR3 DNA follows: TGTGCCAGCAGCCAAGAACCGACTAGCGGCGTCTACGAGCAGTACTTC. Amino acids: CASSQEPTSGVYEQYF.

The rearrangement joins TRBV5-5 to TRBJ1-2; no reliable D call. Germline V CDR1 and CDR2: SGHKS, YYEKEE (reference sequence). Trimming cost V 0 bases and J 0 bases, with 9 bases left between them. The CDR3 runs to 15 residues. Here the CDR3 reads CASSLATNTNYGYTF. Written as DNA, the CDR3 is TGTGCCAGCAGCTTGGCAACAAATACTAACTATGGCTACACCTTC.

The J gene is TRBJ2-7, the V gene TRBV29-1, with 12 bases matching TRBD2. Germline lookup yields CDR1 SQVTM and CDR2 ANQGSEA. Losses at the gene ends were 7 bases for V and 7 bases for J; bases not matched to a gene: 11. This CDR3 contains 14 residues. Written as DNA, the CDR3 is TGCAGCGCCCTACTAGCGGGAGGCCCGACTGAGCAGTACTTC. It yields the protein CSALLAGGPTEQYF.

V and J are TRBV3-1 (or the pseudogene TRBV3-2) and TRBJ2-5; D is possibly TRBD2 (5 bases). The length of the CDR3 is 14 residues. Trimming removed 1 base from V and 7 bases from J, with 13 bases in between. Germline V gene lookup returns CDR1 LGHDT and CDR2 YNNKEL (reference sequence). This chain's CDR3 is CASSQVAGAGTQYF. The DNA for the CDR3 is TGTGCCAGCAGCCAAGTCGCGGGCGCGGGGACCCAGTACTTC.

V gene TRBV3-1 (or the pseudogene TRBV3-2) combines with J gene TRBJ2-5, with D possibly matching TRBD2 (5 bases). Germline V gives CDR1 LGHDT, CDR2 YNNKEL (reference sequence). This CDR3 contains 14 residues. V was shortened by 2 bases and J by 4 bases, with 11 bases between the two germline ends. As DNA, the CDR3 is TGTGCCAGCAGCCAAAGGACTGATGTAGAGACCCAGTACTTC. Protein product: CASSQRTDVETQYF.

V usage is TRBV19 and J usage is TRBJ1-1, with a tentative D call TRBD1 (6 bases). The CDR3 contains 14 residues. Trimming shortened V by 5 bases and J by 2 bases, and 12 bases separated the two germline ends. CDR1 and CDR2 (germline): LNHDA, SQIVND (reference sequence). The CDR3 DNA reads TGTGCCAGTAGTGCTAGGACAGTCAACACTGAAGCTTTCTTT. Translation: CASSARTVNTEAFF.

The rearrangement links TRBV12-3 or TRBV12-4 to TRBJ1-2; tentatively, D is TRBD1 (5 bases). This CDR3 is 13 amino acids long. The ends were cut back, 5 bases at V and 4 bases at J, with 11 bases in the middle. In DNA form, the CDR3 reads TGTGCCAGCAGTCCCAGGGCCCGCTATGGCTACACCTTC. This codes for CASSPRARYGYTF.

The rearrangement links TRBV12-5 to TRBJ1-1; no clear D gene. The CDR3 extends over 15 amino acids. V was trimmed by 0 bases and J by 11 bases, leaving 19 bases between them. Per germline, CDR1 LGHNT and CDR2 FRNRAP. The CDR3 nucleotides are TGTGCTAGTGGTTTGGTAGCCGCAGGTGGGAGGAAGGCTTTCTTT. This gives the protein CASGLVAAGGRKAFF.